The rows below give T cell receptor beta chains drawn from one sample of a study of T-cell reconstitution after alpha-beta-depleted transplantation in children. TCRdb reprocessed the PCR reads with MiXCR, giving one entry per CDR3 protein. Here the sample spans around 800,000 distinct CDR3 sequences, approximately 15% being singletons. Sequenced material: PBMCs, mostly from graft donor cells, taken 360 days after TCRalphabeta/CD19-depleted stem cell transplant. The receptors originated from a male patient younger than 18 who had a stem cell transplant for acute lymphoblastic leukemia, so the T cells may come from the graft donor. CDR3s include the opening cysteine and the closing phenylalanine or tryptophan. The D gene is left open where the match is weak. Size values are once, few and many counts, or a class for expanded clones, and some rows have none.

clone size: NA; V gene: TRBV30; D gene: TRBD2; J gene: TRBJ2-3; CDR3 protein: CAWSRGRVTDTQYF; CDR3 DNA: TGTGCCTGGAGTCGCGGGAGGGTCACAGATACGCAGTATTTT
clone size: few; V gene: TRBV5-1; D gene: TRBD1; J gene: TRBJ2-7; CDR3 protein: CASSLAGDRRYEQYF; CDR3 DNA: TGCGCCAGCAGCTTGGCCGGGGACAGGAGGTACGAGCAGTACTTC
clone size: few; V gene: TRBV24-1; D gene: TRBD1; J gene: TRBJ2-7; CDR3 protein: CATSETLDSPDRGYEQYF; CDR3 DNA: TGTGCCACCAGTGAAACACTAGATTCTCCTGACAGGGGCTACGAGCAGTACTTC
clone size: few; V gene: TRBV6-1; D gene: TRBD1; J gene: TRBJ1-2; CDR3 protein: CASTQRGFPGQGWGYTF; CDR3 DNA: TGTGCCAGCACCCAGAGGGGGTTCCCGGGACAGGGATGGGGCTACACCTTC
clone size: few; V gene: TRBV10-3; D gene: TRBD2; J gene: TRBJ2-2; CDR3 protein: CAISSSGRATGELFF; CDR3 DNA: TGTGCCATCAGCAGTAGCGGGAGGGCTACCGGGGAGCTGTTTTTT
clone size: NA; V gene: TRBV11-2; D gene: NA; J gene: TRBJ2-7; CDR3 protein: CASSLGYHGAYEQYF; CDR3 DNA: TGTGCCAGCAGCTTAGGGTATCATGGGGCCTACGAGCAGTACTTC
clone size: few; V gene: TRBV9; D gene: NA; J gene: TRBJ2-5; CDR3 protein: CASSVGLQGRGETQYF; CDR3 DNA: TGTGCCAGCAGCGTAGGCCTGCAGGGGCGGGGAGAGACCCAGTACTTC
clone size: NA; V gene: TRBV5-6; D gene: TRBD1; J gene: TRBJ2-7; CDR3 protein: CASSHRRTGKRDEQYF; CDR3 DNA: TGTGCCAGCAGCCACCGAAGGACAGGGAAGAGGGACGAGCAGTACTTC
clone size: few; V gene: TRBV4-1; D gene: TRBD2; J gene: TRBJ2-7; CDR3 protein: CASSQVRGLAGGKEQYF; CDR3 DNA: TGCGCCAGCAGCCAAGTTCGGGGACTAGCGGGAGGTAAAGAGCAGTACTTC
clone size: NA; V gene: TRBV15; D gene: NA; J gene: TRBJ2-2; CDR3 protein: CATSRQASPNTGELFF; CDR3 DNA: TGTGCCACCAGCAGACAGGCCTCCCCGAACACCGGGGAGCTGTTTTTT
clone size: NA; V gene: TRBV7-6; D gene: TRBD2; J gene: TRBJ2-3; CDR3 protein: CASSLNLAEGGRRTDTQYF; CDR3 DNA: TGTGCCAGCAGCTTAAACCTAGCGGAGGGCGGGAGGCGCACAGATACGCAGTATTTT
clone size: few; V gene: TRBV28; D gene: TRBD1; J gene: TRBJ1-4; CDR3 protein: CASSAGGEDEKLFF; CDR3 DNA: TGTGCCAGCAGTGCAGGGGGCGAAGATGAAAAACTGTTTTTT
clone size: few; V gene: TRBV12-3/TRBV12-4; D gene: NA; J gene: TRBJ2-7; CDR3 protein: CASSLGVFGPLQLGQYF; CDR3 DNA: TGTGCCAGCAGTTTAGGGGTCTTTGGGCCATTACAATTGGGGCAGTACTTC
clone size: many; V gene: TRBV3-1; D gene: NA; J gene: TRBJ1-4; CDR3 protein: CASSLTGATNEKLFF; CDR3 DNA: TGTGCCAGCAGCCTAACGGGAGCAACTAATGAAAAACTGTTTTTT
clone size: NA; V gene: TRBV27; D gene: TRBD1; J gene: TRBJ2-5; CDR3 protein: CASGGQGQETQYF; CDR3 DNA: TGTGCCAGCGGCGGACAGGGTCAAGAGACCCAGTACTTC
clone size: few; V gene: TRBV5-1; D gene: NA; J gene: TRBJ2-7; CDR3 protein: CASSLDRARGLQIYEQYF; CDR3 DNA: TGCGCCAGCAGCTTGGATCGGGCACGCGGACTGCAGATCTACGAGCAGTACTTC
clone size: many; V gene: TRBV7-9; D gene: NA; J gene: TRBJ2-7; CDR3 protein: CASSLMVASYEQYF; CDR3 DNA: TGTGCCAGCAGCTTAATGGTAGCGAGCTACGAGCAGTACTTC
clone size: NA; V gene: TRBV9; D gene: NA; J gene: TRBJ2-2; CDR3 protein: CASSVAMAGELFF; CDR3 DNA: TGTGCCAGCAGCGTAGCTATGGCCGGGGAGCTGTTTTTT
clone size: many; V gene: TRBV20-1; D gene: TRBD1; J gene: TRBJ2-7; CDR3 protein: CSARDRDRASYEQYF; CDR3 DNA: TGCAGTGCTAGAGATAGGGACAGGGCCTCCTACGAGCAGTACTTC
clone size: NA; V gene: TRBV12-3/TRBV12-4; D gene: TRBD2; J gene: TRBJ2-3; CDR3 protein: CAISYDFGLVGDTDTQYF; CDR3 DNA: TGTGCCATCAGTTATGACTTCGGACTAGTGGGGGACACAGATACGCAGTATTTT
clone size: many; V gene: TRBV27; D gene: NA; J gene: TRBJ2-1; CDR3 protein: CASSFPSTEQFF; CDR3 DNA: TGTGCCAGCAGTTTCCCCTCCACTGAGCAGTTCTTC
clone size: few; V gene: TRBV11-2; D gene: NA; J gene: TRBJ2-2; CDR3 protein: CASRLTNSRGLFF; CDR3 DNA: TGTGCCAGCAGGCTTACTAACTCCCGGGGGCTGTTTTTT
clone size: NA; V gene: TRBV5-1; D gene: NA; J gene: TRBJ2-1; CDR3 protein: CASSLDVSSSYNEQFF; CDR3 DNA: TGCGCCAGCAGCTTGGATGTAAGTAGCTCCTACAATGAGCAGTTCTTC
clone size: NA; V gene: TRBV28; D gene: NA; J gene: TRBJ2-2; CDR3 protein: CASHWGTGELFF; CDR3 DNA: TGTGCCAGCCACTGGGGCACCGGGGAGCTGTTTTTT
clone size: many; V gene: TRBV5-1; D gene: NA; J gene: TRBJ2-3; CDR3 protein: CASSRREYSTDTQYF; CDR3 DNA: TGCGCCAGCAGCCGACGAGAGTATAGCACAGATACGCAGTATTTT
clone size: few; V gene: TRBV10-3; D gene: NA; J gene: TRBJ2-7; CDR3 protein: CAISVGTSSYEQYF; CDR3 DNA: TGTGCCATCAGTGTTGGGACGAGCTCCTACGAGCAGTACTTC
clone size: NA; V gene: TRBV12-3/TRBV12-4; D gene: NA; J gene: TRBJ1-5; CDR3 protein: CASSFGGDLNQPQHF; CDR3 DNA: TGTGCCAGCAGTTTCGGTGGAGACCTCAATCAGCCCCAGCATTTT